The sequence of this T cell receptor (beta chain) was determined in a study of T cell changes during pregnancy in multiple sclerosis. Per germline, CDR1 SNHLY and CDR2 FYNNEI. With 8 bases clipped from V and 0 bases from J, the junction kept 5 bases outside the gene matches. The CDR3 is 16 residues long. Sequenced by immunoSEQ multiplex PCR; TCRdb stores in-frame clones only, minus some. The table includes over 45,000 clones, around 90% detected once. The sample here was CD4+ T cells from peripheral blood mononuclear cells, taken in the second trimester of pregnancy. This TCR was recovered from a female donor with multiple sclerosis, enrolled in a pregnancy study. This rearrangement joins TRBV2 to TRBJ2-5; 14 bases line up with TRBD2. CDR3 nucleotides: TGTGCCAGCGGGACTAGCGGGAGACAAAACCAAGAGACCCAGTACTTC. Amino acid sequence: CASGTSGRQNQETQYF.